One sample yielded the 15 T cell receptor beta chains listed below, sequenced in a study of Ad26.COV2.S vaccination and SARS-CoV-2 variants. The treatment: over 15 received Ad26.COV2.S at low or high dose, single or two shots; 5 received placebo; per-sample allocation not given. Sampling was performed 63 days after the first vaccine or placebo injection. Clones were read by immunoSEQ multiplex PCR, and TCRdb kept only the in-frame ones, dropping some. The table lists approximately 300,000 clones, approximately 80% of them singletons, with 2% to 2.5% in the top ten. The material was peripheral blood, obtained in a trial of Ad26.COV2.S vaccine versus placebo. These receptors were taken from a person between 18 and 65 years old who received the Ad26.COV2.S COVID-19 vaccine or a placebo.

This chain links TRBV27 with TRBJ2-1; D ambiguous. V dropped 0 bases and J dropped 9 bases, with 9 bases sitting between them. CDR3 size: 13 residues. Germline V CDR1 and CDR2: MNHEY, SMNVEV (reference sequence). Written as DNA, the CDR3 is TGTGCCAGCAGTTTATCCCACAGTGGTGAGCAGTTCTTC. Translated: CASSLSHSGEQFF.

The genes are TRBV28 and TRBJ2-2, with D hard to call. The V end was cut by 5 bases, the J end by 6 bases, with 10 bases between. CDR1 MDHEN and CDR2 SYDVKM come from the germline V gene. The CDR3 loop spans 13 amino acids. CDR3: CASSLNLAGELFF. DNA for the CDR3: TGTGCCAGCAGTCTAAATTTGGCCGGGGAGCTGTTTTTT.

This clone showed up just a few times. The rearrangement links TRBV4-2 to TRBJ2-7; D is possibly TRBD2 (6 bases). V dropped 1 base and J dropped 7 bases, with 17 bases sitting between them. CDR3 length: 15 residues. Germline values: CDR1 LGHNA, CDR2 YNFKEQ. The CDR3 bases are TGTGCCAGCAGCCAAGGGGTGGGACTTGCGGGAGAGCAGTACTTC. It is translated as CASSQGVGLAGEQYF.

The chain combines TRBV4-2 with TRBJ2-3; D is ambiguous. The V end lost 0 bases, the J end lost 2 bases, and 15 bases lay between the germline ends. The germline V gene has CDR1 LGHNA and CDR2 YNFKEQ. This CDR3 is 17 amino acids long. In nucleotides, the CDR3 is TGTGCCAGCAGCCAAGATTACCTTCGGGCATACACAGATACGCAGTATTTT. Its protein is CASSQDYLRAYTDTQYF.

This clone was counted only a few times. At the DNA level, this CDR3 is encoded by other sequences in the same sample as well. This chain joins TRBV28 and TRBJ2-7; D uncertain. Looked up from germline, CDR1 is MDHEN and CDR2 is SYDVKM. Trimming removed 3 bases at V and 3 bases at J, with 3 bases between. The CDR3 totals 11 residues. The CDR3: CASSFNYEQYF. Here the CDR3 DNA reads TGTGCCAGCAGTTTTAACTACGAGCAGTACTTC.

This chain joins TRBV6-6 and TRBJ2-3; D is possibly TRBD1 or TRBD2 (5 bases each). The CDR3 consists of 14 residues. Germline V gene data show CDR1 as MNHNY and CDR2 as SVGAGI (reference sequence). V lost 2 bases, J lost 2 bases, and 8 bases lay in between. CDR3 DNA: TGTGCCAGCAGTTACGGGGGATACACAGATACGCAGTATTTT. Translated: CASSYGGYTDTQYF.

A few counts support this clone. This chain uses TRBV3-1 (or the pseudogene TRBV3-2) with TRBJ2-3; D remains unclear. Germline-derived CDR1 and CDR2 are LGHDT and YNNKEL (reference sequence). V was cut by 2 bases and J by 0 bases, with 6 bases left in between. This CDR3 has 14 amino acids. CDR3 nucleotides: TGTGCCAGCAGCCAAACTCCTAGCACAGATACGCAGTATTTT. Its protein product is CASSQTPSTDTQYF.

This clone was detected once. In DNA form, the CDR3 reads TGTGCCAGCAGCAGCCAGATAGCGGGACGGACGAATGAGCAGTTCTTC. Its protein product is CASSSQIAGRTNEQFF. The chain is built from TRBV21-1 and TRBJ2-1; the table's D call, TRBD2, was not checked against the DNA. TRBV21-1 is given as a pseudogene. The CDR3 loop spans 16 amino acids.

This chain connects TRBV19 to TRBJ1-5; 7 bases fit TRBD1. Germline lookup yields CDR1 LNHDA and CDR2 SQIVND (reference sequence). CDR3 length: 19 residues. J lost 0 bases, V lost 7 bases, and 18 bases had no gene match. The CDR3 DNA follows: TGTGCCAGTAACCCCTTGGGGGAAGGAGGGGGCTTTAGCAATCAGCCCCAGCATTTT. It encodes CASNPLGEGGGFSNQPQHF.

The chain combines TRBV9 with TRBJ2-7, with TRBD1 matching over 8 bases. The CDR3 covers 15 residues. Germline CDR1 reads SGDLS; CDR2 reads YYNGEE. V lost 0 bases and J lost 5; bases outside the gene matches: 7. This CDR3 is CASSVEAGGLDEQYF. The DNA of the CDR3 is TGTGCCAGCAGCGTAGAGGCAGGGGGCCTGGACGAGCAGTACTTC.

This clone was counted between two and nine times. The chain employs TRBV28 and TRBJ1-6; D is uncertain. The CDR3 consists of 18 residues. Germline loops: CDR1 MDHEN, CDR2 SYDVKM. V was clipped by 3 bases and J by 0 bases, with 15 bases between them. In nucleotides, the CDR3 is TGTGCCAGCAGTTTCGGACGTAAGACGAGCTCCTATAATTCACCCCTCCACTTT. Translating gives CASSFGRKTSSYNSPLHF. Based on the CDR3 plus reference TRBV28 and TRBJ1-6, the full variable domain is DVKVTQSSRYLVKRTGEKVFLECVQDMDHENMFWYRQDPGLGLRLIYFSYDVKMKEKGDIPEGYSVSREKKERFSLILESASTNQTSMYLCASSFGRKTSSYNSPLHFGNGTRLTVT.

A few counts support this clone. The CDR3 is CASSPRRGGGNTEAFF. The CDR3, as DNA: TGTGCCAGTAGCCCTCGACGAGGGGGTGGGAACACTGAAGCTTTCTTT. This chain joins TRBV19 and TRBJ1-1; the D gene is possibly TRBD1 (6 bases). The CDR3 sequence is 16 residues long. Looked up from germline, CDR1 is LNHDA and CDR2 is SQIVND (reference sequence). V shed 6 bases and J shed 1 base, with 18 bases lying between them.

V gene TRBV27 combines with J gene TRBJ1-2, with 10 bases lining up with TRBD1. The germline V gene encodes CDR1 MNHEY and CDR2 SMNVEV (reference sequence). Unmatched junction bases numbered 7, after V lost 2 bases and J lost 7 bases. This CDR3 spans 15 amino acids. In nucleotides, the CDR3 is TGTGCCAGCAGTTTACAGGGACAGGGGATCTTTGGCTACACCTTC. Translating gives CASSLQGQGIFGYTF.

Here the CDR3 DNA reads TGCGCCAGCAGCTTGGTTGCGGGAGTCCCGAACACCGGGGAGCTGTTTTTT. It encodes CASSLVAGVPNTGELFF. The chain links TRBV5-1 to TRBJ2-2, with TRBD2 matching 7 bases. V dropped 0 bases and J dropped 0; count of bases not matched to a gene: 5. The CDR3 is 17 amino acids. The V gene's germline CDR1 is SGHRS and CDR2 YFSETQ.

This clone was counted a few times. The rearrangement uses TRBV7-3 and TRBJ2-2; 12 bases map to TRBD2. Germline CDR1 SGHTA, CDR2 FQGTGA. CDR3 length: 15 amino acids. The V and J ends lost 5 bases and 6 bases, in that order; junction bases with no gene match: 4. The DNA of the CDR3 is TGTGCCAGCAGCCCTAGCGGGGGGGCCCCCGGGGAGCTGTTTTTT. It yields the protein CASSPSGGAPGELFF.